This is a list of T cell receptor beta chains from one sample in a study of identical twins. TCRdb re-derived calls from the 5' RACE reads in MiXCR, one entry per CDR3 protein. There are just over 500,000 distinct CDR3 sequences in the sample; 20% to 25% occur only once, and 0.91% lies in the top ten. The same sample was also used in a study of T cells expressing NK-cell markers.

Sequences were obtained from CD4+ T cells sorted from blood. Every receptor here comes from a woman younger than 30 in good health. The CDR3 runs from the conserved cysteine through the conserved F or W. Each record gives: V gene, J gene, D gene, clone size, CDR3 protein, CDR3 DNA. D genes are given only for firm matches. The listing skips clone size in some rows; elsewhere it reads once, few, many or a size class.

>TRBV5-1|TRBJ1-5|NA|few
CASSLAPLGSNQPQHF
TGCGCCAGCAGCCTGGCTCCCCTTGGGAGCAATCAGCCCCAGCATTTT
>TRBV5-1|TRBJ2-1|TRBD2|many
CASSLESSGGHNEQFF
TGCGCCAGCAGCTTGGAATCTAGCGGGGGCCACAATGAGCAGTTCTTC
>TRBV7-2|TRBJ2-1|TRBD2|few
CASSLRGSKQFF
TGTGCCAGCAGCTTACGCGGGAGTAAGCAGTTCTTC
>TRBV10-1|TRBJ2-3|TRBD2|NA
CASSTGTLGAGGHYTDTQYF
TGCGCCAGCAGTACCGGGACACTCGGTGCGGGGGGCCATTACACAGATACGCAGTATTTT
>TRBV11-2|TRBJ2-1|TRBD2|NA
CASSLGIGTSGKGNEQFF
TGTGCCAGCAGCTTGGGAATCGGGACTAGCGGGAAGGGCAATGAGCAGTTCTTC
>TRBV6-2/TRBV6-3|TRBJ2-1|NA|few
CASSYSGRGFYNEQFF
TGTGCCAGCAGTTACTCTGGGCGGGGTTTCTACAATGAGCAGTTCTTC
>TRBV15|TRBJ2-7|NA|NA
CATSRQGSYEQYF
TGTGCCACCAGCAGACAGGGTTCCTACGAGCAGTACTTC
>TRBV4-1|TRBJ1-5|NA|NA
CASSHGNYNQPQHF
TGCGCCAGCAGTCACGGTAATTACAATCAGCCCCAGCATTTT
>TRBV12-3/TRBV12-4|TRBJ2-2|NA|many
CASSRGLGTGELFF
TGTGCCAGCAGTAGGGGTTTAGGCACCGGGGAGCTGTTTTTT
>TRBV30|TRBJ2-1|TRBD2|NA
CAWTLAGFGEQFF
TGTGCCTGGACCCTAGCGGGATTTGGGGAGCAGTTCTTC
>TRBV3-1|TRBJ2-7|NA|NA
CASSQRGAGPHEQYF
TGTGCCAGCAGCCAAAGGGGGGCGGGACCTCACGAGCAGTACTTC
>TRBV20-1|TRBJ2-5|TRBD1|few
CSARGDRKETQYF
TGCAGTGCTAGGGGGGACAGAAAAGAGACCCAGTACTTC
>TRBV6-5|TRBJ1-2|NA|NA
CASSAGTGYTF
TGTGCCAGCAGTGCGGGGACAGGCTACACCTTC
>TRBV7-3|TRBJ1-1|NA|NA
CASSPRGPTEAFF
TGTGCCAGCAGCCCCCGAGGGCCCACTGAAGCTTTCTTT
>TRBV20-1|TRBJ1-4|NA|NA
CSASDRGGSEKLFF
TGCAGTGCTAGTGACCGGGGAGGGTCTGAAAAACTGTTTTTT
>TRBV20-1|TRBJ2-5|TRBD2|NA
CSALPRTSGGKTQYF
TGCAGTGCGCTACCGAGGACTAGCGGCGGGAAGACCCAGTACTTC
>TRBV6-5|TRBJ1-4|NA|NA
CASSYSPVSVGEKLFF
TGTGCCAGCAGTTACTCGCCGGTGAGCGTGGGTGAAAAACTGTTTTTT
>TRBV5-1|TRBJ1-1|NA|few
CASSSQGKNTEAFF
TGCGCCAGCAGCTCCCAGGGAAAGAACACTGAAGCTTTCTTT
>TRBV4-3|TRBJ2-2|TRBD2|NA
CASSQELAGGTGELFF
TGCGCCAGCAGCCAAGAGCTGGCGGGAGGTACCGGGGAGCTGTTTTTT